The clone carrying this T cell receptor (beta chain) was seen only once. The antigen remains unidentified. The V end was cut by 2 bases, the J end by 5 bases, with 7 bases between. This CDR3 is 13 amino acids long. Germline loops: CDR1 SGHDN, CDR2 FVKESK. The sample originates from a study of neoadjuvant nivolumab and ipilimumab in lung cancer. General observations from the study: Blood richness before therapy tracked richness in tumors resected after neoadjuvant therapy. Only two of four nivolumab-treated tumors gained richness and clonality by surgery.

The method was immunoSEQ multiplex PCR; TCRdb's version includes in-frame clones alone and lacks a portion of them. There are approximately 20,000 clones in the sample; around 87% occur only once, and over 2% lies in the top ten. Here the sequenced sample was peripheral blood, taken before neoadjuvant nivolumab, alone or with ipilimumab. The rearrangement joins TRBV14 to TRBJ2-1; no firm D call. The receptor comes from an adult with non-small cell lung cancer. CDR3 bases: TGTGCCAGCAGCCAATTATCAGACAATGAGCAGTTCTTC. Its protein product is CASSQLSDNEQFF.